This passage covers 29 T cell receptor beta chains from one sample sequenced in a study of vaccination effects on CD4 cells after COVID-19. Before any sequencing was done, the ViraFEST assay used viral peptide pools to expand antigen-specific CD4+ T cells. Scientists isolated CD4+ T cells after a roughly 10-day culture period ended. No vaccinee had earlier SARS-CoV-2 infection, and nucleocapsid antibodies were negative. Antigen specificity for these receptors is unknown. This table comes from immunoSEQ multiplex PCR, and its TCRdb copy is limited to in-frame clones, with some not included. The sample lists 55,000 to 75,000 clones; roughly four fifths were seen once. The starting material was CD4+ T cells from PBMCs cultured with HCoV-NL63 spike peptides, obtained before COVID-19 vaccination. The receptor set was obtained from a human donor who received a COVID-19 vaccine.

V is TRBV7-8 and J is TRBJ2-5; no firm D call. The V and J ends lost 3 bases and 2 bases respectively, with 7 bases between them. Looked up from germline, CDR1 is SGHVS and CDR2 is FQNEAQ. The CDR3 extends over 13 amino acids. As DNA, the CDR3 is TGTGCCAGCAGCTTCAGAAGGCAAGAGACCCAGTACTTC. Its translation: CASSFRRQETQYF.

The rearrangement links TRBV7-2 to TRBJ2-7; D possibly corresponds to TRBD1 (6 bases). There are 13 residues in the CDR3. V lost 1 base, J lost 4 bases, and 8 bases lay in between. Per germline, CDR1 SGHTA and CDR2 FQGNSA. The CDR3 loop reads CASSLGGGYEQYV. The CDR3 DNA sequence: TGTGCCAGCAGCTTAGGAGGGGGATACGAGCAGTACGTC.

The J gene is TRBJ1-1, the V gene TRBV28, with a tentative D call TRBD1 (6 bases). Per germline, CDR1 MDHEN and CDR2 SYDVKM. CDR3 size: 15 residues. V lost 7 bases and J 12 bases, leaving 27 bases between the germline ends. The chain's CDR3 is CASKTRGGLGFVTFF. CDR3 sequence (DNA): TGTGCCAGCAAGACCCGGGGGGGGCTAGGTTTTGTGACTTTCTTT.

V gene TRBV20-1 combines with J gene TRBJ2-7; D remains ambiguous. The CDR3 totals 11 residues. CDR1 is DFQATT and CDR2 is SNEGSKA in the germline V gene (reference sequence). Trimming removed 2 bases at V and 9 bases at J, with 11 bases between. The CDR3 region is CSARSGRGQYV. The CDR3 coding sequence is TGCAGTGCTAGATCGGGCCGCGGGCAGTACGTC.

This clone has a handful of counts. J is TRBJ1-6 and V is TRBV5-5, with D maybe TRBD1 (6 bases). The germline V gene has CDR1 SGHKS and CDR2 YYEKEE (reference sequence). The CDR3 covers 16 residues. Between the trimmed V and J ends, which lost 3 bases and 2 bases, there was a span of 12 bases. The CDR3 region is CASSSVTGTYNSPLHF. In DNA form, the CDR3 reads TGTGCCAGCAGCTCAGTCACAGGGACCTATAATTCACCCCTCCACTTT.

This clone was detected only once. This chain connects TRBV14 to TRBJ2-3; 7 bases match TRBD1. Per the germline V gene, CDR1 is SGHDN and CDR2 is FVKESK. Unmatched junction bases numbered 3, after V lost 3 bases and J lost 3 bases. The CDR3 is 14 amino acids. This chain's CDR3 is CASSHPGQTDTQYF. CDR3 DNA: TGTGCCAGCAGCCACCCGGGACAGACAGATACGCAGTATTTT.

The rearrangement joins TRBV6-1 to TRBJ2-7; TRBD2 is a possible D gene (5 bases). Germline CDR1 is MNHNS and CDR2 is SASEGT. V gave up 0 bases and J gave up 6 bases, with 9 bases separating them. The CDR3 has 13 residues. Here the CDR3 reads CASSEAARAEQYV. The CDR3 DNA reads TGTGCCAGCAGTGAAGCGGCGAGGGCCGAGCAGTACGTC.

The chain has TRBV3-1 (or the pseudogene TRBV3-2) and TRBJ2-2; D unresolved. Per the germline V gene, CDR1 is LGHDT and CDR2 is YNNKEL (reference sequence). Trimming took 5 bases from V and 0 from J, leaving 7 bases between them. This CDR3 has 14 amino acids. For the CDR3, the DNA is TGTGCCAGCAGCTTAATAGCGAACACCGGGGAGCTGTTTTTT. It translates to CASSLIANTGELFF.

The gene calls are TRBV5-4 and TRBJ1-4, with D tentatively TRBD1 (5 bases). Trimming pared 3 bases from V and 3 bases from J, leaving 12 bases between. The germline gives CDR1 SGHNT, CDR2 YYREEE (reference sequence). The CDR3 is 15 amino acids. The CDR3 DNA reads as TGTGCCAGCAGCTCCGGGGGGGAGGCTAATGAAAAACTGTTTTTT. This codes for CASSSGGEANEKLFF.

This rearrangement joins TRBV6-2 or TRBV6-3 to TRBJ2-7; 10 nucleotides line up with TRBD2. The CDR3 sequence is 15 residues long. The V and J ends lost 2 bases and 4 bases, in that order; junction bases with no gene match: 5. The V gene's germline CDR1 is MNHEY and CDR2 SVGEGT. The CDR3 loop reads CASSYGGAGGYEQYV. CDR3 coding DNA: TGTGCCAGCAGTTACGGGGGAGCGGGGGGGTACGAGCAGTACGTC.

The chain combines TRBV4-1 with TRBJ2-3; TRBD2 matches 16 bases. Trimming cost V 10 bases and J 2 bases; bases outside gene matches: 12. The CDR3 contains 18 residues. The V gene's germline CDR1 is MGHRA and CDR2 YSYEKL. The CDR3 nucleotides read TGCGCCACCTCAGAAGGGACTAGCGGGGGGGGATTCACAGATACGCAGTATTTT. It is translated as CATSEGTSGGGFTDTQYF.

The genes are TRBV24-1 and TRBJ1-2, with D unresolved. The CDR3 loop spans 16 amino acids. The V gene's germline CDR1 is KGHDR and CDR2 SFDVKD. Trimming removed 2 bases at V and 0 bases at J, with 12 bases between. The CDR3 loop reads CATSDYQRTSNYGYTF. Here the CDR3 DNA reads TGTGCCACCAGTGATTACCAGAGGACGTCTAACTATGGCTACACCTTC.

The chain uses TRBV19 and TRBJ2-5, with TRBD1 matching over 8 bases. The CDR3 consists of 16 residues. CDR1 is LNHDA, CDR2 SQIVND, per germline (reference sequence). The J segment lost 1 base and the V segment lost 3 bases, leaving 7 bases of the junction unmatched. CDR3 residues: CASSMLAGQAQETQYF. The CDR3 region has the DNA TGTGCCAGTAGTATGCTCGCGGGACAGGCCCAAGAGACCCAGTACTTC.

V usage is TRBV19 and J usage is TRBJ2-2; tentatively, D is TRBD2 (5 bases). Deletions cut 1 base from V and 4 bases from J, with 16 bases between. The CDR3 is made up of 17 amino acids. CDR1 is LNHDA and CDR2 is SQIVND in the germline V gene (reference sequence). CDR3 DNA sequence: TGTGCCAGTAGTATAGGGCCCCTGGGCAGCGGCACCGGGGAGCTGTTTTTT. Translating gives CASSIGPLGSGTGELFF.

CDR3 region: CASSHTSGGARELFF. DNA of the CDR3: TGCGCCAGCAGCCATACTAGCGGGGGGGCCCGGGAGCTGTTTTTT. The chain combines TRBV4-1 with TRBJ2-2; 13 bases line up with TRBD2. V was clipped by 3 bases and J by 9 bases; unmatched bases: 4. Germline CDR1 is MGHRA and CDR2 is YSYEKL. The CDR3 runs to 15 residues.

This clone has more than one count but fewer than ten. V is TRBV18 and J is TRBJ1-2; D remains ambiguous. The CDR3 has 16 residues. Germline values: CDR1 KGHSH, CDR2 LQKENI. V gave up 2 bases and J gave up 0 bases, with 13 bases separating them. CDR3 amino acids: CASSPRTALANYGYTF. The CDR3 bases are TGTGCCAGCTCACCAAGGACGGCGTTAGCTAACTATGGCTACACCTTC.

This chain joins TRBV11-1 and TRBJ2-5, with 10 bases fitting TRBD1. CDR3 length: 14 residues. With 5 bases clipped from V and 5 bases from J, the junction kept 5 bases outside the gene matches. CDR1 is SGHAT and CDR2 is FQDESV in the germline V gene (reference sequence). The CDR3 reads CASSQGQGFETQYF. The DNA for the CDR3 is TGTGCCAGCAGCCAGGGACAGGGGTTTGAGACCCAGTACTTC.

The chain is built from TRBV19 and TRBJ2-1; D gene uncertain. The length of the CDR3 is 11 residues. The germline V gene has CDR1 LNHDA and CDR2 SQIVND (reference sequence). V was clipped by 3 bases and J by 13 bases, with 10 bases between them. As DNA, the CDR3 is TGTGCCAGTAGTATTTCAGATAAACAGTTCTTC. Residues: CASSISDKQFF.

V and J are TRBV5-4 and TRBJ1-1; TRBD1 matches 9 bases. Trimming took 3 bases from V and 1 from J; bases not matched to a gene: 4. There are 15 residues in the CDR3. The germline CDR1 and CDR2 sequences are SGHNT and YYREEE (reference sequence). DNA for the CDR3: TGTGCCAGCAGCTCACCGGGACAGGGGAACACTGAAGCTTTCTTT. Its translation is CASSSPGQGNTEAFF.

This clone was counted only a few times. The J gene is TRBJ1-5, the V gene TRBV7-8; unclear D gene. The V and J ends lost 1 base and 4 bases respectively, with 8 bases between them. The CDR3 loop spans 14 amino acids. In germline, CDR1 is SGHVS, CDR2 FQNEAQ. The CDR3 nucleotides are TGTGCCAGCAGCTTAGAAACAACTAATCAGCCCCAGCATTTT. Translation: CASSLETTNQPQHF.

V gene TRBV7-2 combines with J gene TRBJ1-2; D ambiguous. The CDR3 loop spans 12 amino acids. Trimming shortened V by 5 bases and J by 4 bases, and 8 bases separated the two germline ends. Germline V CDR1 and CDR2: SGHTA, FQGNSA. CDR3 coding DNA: TGTGCCAGCAGCCCCCGGGGCTATGGCTACACCTTC. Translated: CASSPRGYGYTF.

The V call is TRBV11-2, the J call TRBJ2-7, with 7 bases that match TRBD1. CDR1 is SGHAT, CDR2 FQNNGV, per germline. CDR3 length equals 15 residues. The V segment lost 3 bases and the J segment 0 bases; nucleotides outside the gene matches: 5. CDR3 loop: CASSLDRPSSYEQYV. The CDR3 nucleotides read TGTGCCAGCAGCTTGGACAGGCCTAGCTCCTACGAGCAGTACGTC.

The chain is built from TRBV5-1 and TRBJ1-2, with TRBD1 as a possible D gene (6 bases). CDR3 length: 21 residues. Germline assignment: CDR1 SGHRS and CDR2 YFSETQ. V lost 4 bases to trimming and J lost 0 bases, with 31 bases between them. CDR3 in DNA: TGCGCCAGCAGCAATATGGGCTTGGACAGCTTACTCACGGCTACTAACTATGGCTACACCTTC. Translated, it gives CASSNMGLDSLLTATNYGYTF.

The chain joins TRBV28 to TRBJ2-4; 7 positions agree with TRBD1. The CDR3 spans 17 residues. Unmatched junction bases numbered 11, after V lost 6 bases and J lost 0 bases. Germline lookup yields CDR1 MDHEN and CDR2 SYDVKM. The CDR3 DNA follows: TGTGCCAGCAGCCCCCGTGGACAGGCCCTAGCCAAAAACATTCAGTACTTC. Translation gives CASSPRGQALAKNIQYF.

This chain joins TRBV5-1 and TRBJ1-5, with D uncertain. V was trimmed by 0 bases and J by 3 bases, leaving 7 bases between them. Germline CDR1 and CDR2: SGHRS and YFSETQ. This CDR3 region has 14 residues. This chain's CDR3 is CASSLGQSNQPQHF. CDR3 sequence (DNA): TGCGCCAGCAGCTTGGGGCAGTCCAATCAGCCCCAGCATTTT.

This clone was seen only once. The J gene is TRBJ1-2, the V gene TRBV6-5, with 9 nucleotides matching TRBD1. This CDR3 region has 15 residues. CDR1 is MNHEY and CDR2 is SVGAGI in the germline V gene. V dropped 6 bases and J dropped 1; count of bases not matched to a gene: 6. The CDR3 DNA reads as TGTGCCAGCAGACGGGACAGGGAAAATAACTATGGCTACACCTTC. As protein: CASRRDRENNYGYTF.

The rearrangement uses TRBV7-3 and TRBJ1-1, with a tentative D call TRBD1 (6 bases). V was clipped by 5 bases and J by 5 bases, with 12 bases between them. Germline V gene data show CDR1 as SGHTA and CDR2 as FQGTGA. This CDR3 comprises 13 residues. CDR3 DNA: TGTGCCAGCAGCAAAACAGGGTTAACTGAAGCTTTCTTT. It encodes CASSKTGLTEAFF.

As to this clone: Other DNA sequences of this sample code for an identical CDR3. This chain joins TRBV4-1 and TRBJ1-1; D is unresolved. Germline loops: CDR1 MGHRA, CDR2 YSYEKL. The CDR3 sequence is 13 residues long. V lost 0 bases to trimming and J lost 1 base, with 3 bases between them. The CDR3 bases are TGCGCCAGCAGCCAAGACAGGAACACTGAAGCTTTCTTT. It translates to CASSQDRNTEAFF.

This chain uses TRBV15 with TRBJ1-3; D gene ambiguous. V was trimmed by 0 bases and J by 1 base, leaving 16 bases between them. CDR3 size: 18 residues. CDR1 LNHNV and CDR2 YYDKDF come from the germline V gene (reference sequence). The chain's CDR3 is CATSRDRWIGGSGNTIYF. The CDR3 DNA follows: TGTGCCACCAGCAGAGATCGTTGGATCGGAGGATCTGGAAACACCATATATTTT.